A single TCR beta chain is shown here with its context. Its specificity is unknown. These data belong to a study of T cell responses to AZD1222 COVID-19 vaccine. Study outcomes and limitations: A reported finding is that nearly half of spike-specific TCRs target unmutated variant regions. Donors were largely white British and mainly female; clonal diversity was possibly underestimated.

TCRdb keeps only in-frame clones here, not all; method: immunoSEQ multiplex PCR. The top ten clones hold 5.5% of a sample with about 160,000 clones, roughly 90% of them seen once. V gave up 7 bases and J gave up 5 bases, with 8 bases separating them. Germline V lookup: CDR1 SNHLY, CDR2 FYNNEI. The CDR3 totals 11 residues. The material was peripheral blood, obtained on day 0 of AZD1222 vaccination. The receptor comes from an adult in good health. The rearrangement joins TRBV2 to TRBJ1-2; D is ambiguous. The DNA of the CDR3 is TGTGCCAGCACTGAGGGATATGGCTACACCTTC. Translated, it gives CASTEGYGYTF.